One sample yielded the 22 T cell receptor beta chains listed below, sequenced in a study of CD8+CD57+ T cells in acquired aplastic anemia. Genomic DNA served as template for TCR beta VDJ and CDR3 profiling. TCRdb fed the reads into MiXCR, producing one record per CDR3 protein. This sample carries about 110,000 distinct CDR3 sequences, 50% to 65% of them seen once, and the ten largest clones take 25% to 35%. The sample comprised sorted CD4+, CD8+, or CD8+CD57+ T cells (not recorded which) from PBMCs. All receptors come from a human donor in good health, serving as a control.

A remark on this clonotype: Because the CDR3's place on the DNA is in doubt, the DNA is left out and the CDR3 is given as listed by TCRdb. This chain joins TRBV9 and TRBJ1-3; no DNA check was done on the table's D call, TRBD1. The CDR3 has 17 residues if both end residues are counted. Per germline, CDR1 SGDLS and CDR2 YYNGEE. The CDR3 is CASSVVGDGNSGNTTYF.

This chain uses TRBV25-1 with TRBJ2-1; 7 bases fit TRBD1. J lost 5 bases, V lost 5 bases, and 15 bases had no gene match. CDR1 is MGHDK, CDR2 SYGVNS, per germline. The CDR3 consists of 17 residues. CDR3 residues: CASSLSAGTEINNEQFF. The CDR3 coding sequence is TGTGCCAGCAGTTTATCCGCCGGGACAGAAATTAACAATGAGCAGTTCTTC.

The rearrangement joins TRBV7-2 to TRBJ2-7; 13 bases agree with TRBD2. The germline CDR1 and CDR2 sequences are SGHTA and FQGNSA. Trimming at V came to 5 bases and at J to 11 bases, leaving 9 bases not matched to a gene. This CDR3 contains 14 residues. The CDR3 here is CASSDRTSGGTKYF. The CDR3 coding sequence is TGTGCCAGCAGCGATCGGACTAGCGGGGGCACTAAGTACTTC.

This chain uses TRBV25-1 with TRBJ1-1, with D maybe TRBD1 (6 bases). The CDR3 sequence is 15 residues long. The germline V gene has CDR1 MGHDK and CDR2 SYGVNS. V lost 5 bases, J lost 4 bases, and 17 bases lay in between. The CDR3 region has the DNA TGTGCCAGCAGTCGGGACAACGCATGGGGCACTGAAGCTTTCTTT. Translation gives CASSRDNAWGTEAFF.

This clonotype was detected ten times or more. The DNA of the CDR3 is TGTGCCAGCAGCCAGACCTGGGGCAGCGCCTACGAGCAGTACTTC. This gives the protein CASSQTWGSAYEQYF. This rearrangement joins TRBV9 to TRBJ2-7, with D possibly being TRBD1 (5 bases). CDR1 is SGDLS, CDR2 YYNGEE, per germline. There are 15 residues in the CDR3. Trimming stripped 4 bases from V and 2 bases from J, with 16 bases between. The full variable domain, rest sourced from reference TRBV9 and TRBJ2-7, is DSGVTQTPKHLITATGQRVTLRCSPRSGDLSVYWYQQSLDQGLQFLIQYYNGEERAKGNILERFSAQQFPDLHSELNLSSLELGDSALYFCASSQTWGSAYEQYFGPGTRLTVT.

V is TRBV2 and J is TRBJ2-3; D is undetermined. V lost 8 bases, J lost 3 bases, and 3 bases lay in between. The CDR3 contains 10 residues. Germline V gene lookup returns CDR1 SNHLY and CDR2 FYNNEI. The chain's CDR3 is CASSTDTQYF. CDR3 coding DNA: TGTGCCAGCTCAACAGATACGCAGTATTTT. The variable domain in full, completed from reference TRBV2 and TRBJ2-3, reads EPEVTQTPSHQVTQMGQEVILRCVPISNHLYFYWYRQILGQKVEFLVSFYNNEISEKSEIFDDQFSVERPDGSNFTLKIRSTKLEDSAMYFCASSTDTQYFGPGTRLTVL.

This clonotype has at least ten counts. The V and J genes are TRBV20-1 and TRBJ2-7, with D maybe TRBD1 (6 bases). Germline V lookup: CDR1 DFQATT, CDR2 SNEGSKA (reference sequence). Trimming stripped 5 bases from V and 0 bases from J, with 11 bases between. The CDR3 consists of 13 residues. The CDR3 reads CSALRTDSYEQYF. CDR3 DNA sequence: TGCAGTGCTCTCCGGACAGACTCCTACGAGCAGTACTTC.

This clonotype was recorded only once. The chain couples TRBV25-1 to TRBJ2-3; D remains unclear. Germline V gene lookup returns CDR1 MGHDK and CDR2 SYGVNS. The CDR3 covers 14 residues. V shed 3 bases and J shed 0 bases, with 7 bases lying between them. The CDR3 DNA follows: TGTGCCAGCAGTGATCCCTCTAGCACAGATACGCAGTATTTT. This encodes CASSDPSSTDTQYF. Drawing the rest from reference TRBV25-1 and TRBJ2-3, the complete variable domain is EADIYQTPRYLVIGTGKKITLECSQTMGHDKMYWYQQDPGMELHLIHYSYGVNSTEKGDLSSESTVSRIRTEHFPLTLESARPSHTSQYLCASSDPSSTDTQYFGPGTRLTVL.

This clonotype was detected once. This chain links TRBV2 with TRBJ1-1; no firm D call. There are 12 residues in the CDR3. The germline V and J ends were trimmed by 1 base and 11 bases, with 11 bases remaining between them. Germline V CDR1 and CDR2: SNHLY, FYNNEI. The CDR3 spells CASSEGVSGAFF. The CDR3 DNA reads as TGTGCCAGCAGTGAAGGAGTCAGCGGGGCTTTCTTT.

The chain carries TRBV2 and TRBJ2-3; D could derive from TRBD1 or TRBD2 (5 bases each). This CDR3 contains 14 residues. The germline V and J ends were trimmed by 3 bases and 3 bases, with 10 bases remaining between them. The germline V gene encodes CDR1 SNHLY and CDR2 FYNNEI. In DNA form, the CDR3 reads TGTGCCAGCAGTGATTCGGGGCAGACAGATACGCAGTATTTT. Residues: CASSDSGQTDTQYF.

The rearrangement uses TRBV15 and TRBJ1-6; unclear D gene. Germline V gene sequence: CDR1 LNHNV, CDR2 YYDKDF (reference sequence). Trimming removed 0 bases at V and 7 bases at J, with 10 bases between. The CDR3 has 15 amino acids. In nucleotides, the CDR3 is TGTGCCACCAGCAGAGACGTGGGGATAAATTCACCCCTCCACTTT. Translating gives CATSRDVGINSPLHF.

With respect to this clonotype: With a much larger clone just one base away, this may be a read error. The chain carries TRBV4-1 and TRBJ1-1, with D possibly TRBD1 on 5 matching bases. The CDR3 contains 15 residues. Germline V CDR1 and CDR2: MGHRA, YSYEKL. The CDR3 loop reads CAGSQDLGVNTEAFF. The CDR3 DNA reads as TGCGCCGGCAGCCAAGATCTGGGGGTGAACACTGAAGCTTTCTTT.

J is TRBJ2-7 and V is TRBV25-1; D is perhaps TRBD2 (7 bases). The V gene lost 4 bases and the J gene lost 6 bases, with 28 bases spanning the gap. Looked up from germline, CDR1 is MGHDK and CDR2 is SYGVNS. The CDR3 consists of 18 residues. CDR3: CASSGGGRDPPGKLEQYF. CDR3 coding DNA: TGTGCCAGCAGTGGGGGGGGCAGAGATCCGCCAGGGAAACTCGAGCAGTACTTC.

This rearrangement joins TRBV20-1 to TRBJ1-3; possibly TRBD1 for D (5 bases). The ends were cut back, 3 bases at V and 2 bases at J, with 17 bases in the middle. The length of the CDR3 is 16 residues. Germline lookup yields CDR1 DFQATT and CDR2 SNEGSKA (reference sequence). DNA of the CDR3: TGCAGTGCTAGTTCGATTTTAGGAGGGGCTGGAAACACCATATATTTT. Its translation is CSASSILGGAGNTIYF.

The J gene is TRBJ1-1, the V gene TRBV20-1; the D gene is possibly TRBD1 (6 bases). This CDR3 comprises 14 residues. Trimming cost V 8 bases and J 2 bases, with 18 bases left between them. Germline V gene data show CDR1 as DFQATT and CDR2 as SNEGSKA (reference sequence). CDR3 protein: CSYSRQVSNTEAFF. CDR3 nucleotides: TGCAGTTACTCACGACAGGTTAGCAACACTGAAGCTTTCTTT.

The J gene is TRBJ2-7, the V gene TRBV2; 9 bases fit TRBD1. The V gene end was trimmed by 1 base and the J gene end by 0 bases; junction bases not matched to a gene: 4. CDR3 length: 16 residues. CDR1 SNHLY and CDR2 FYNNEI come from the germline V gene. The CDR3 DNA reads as TGTGCCAGCAGTGAAGGGACAGGGGTTGGCTCCTACGAGCAGTACTTC. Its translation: CASSEGTGVGSYEQYF.

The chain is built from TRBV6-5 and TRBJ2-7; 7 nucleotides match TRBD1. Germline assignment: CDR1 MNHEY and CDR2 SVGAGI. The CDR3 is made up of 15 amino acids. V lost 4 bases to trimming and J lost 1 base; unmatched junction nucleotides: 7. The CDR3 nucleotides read TGTGCCAGCAGTTTCACCCCGGGACAGTCCTACGAGCAGTACTTC. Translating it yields CASSFTPGQSYEQYF.

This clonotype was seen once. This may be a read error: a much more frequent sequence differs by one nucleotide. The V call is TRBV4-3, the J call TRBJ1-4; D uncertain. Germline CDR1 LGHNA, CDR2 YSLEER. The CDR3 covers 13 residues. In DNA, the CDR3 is TGCACCAGCAGCCAAGATTTCATAGGAAAACTGTTTTTT. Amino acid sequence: CTSSQDFIGKLFF.

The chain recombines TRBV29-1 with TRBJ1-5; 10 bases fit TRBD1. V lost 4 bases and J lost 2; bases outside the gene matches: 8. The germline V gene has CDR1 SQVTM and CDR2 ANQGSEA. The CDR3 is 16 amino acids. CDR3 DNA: TGCAGCGTTGTGGGGACAGGGGAATGGGGCAATCAGCCCCAGCATTTT. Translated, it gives CSVVGTGEWGNQPQHF.

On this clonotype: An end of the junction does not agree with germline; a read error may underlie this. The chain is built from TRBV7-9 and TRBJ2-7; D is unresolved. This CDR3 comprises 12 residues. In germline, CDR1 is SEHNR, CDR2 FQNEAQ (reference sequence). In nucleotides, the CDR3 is TGTGCCAGCAGCTTAGAAGGGTCACCCCTCCACTTC. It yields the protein CASSLEGSPLHF.

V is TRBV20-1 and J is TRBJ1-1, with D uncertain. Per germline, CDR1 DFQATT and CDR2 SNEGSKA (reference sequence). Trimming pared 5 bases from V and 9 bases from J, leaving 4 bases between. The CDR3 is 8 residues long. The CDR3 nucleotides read TGCAGTGCTCGACAAGCTTTCTTT. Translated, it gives CSARQAFF.

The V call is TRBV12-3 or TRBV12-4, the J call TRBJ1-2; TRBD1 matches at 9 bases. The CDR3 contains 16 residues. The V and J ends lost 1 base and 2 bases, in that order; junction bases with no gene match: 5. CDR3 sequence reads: CASSLEGQGSNYGYTF. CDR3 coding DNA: TGTGCCAGCAGTTTAGAGGGACAGGGCAGCAACTATGGCTACACCTTC.